These T cell receptor beta chains were read from a single sample in a study of T cells in Graves' hyperthyroidism and ophthalmopathy. TCRdb ran MiXCR on the multiplex PCR reads and lists one entry per CDR3 protein. The data contain more than 500,000 distinct CDR3 sequences, over 35% of them singletons. The source material was peripheral blood or thyroid tissue (not recorded which). The origin of the receptors is an adult woman with Graves' disease, either hyperthyroidism or ophthalmopathy (not recorded which). Each CDR3 is given without its conserved first and last residue.

v_call	j_call	cdr3_aa
TRBV19	TRBJ1-2	ASTRTTIYTNDGYT
TRBV29-1	TRBJ1-2	SVDTGKRGYGYT
TRBV7-2	TRBJ1-4	ASSTPTANYNEKLF
TRBV29-1	NA	SVEGQRERRKQF
TRBV9	TRBJ1-5	ASSVDSITGRGYSNQPQH
TRBV10-3	TRBJ1-2	AISGGQGGGGYT
TRBV7-9	TRBJ1-1	ASSFGQIEAF
TRBV20-1	TRBJ1-2	SARTGGNSGCT
TRBV27	TRBJ2-6	ASSLTPQGSGANVLT
TRBV11-2	TRBJ1-1	ASSRRDSEAF
TRBV2	TRBJ1-2	ASSEKAPRSGYGYT
TRBV6-1	TRBJ2-2	ASSKTSEAGELF
TRBV29-1	TRBJ2-7	SVETPHGTGAYEQY
TRBV14	TRBJ1-6	ASSRRRYNSPLH
TRBV7-2	TRBJ2-7	ASSLRYVVSGRYASYEQY
TRBV7-9	TRBJ1-1	ASSIYLCSVVQGLNTEAF
TRBV29-1	TRBJ1-1	SATVWGNTEAF
TRBV10-2	TRBJ1-1	ASSESTGEYTEAF
TRBV4-1	TRBJ1-5	ASSQDDRGKNQPQH
TRBV19	TRBJ1-1	ASSMTINTEAF
TRBV5-8	TRBJ2-5	ASSLKQGQETQY
TRBV6-5	TRBJ1-1	ASSYSIQWASVTEAF
TRBV9	TRBJ1-6	ASSVSDRNSPLH
TRBV7-9	TRBJ2-7	ASSHRDRGHEQY
TRBV7-9	TRBJ2-3	ASSLTGSDTQY
TRBV19	TRBJ2-2	ASKTDSTNTGELF
TRBV20-1	TRBJ1-1	SARSPPAEAF
TRBV6-2/TRBV6-3	TRBJ2-7	ASNGAYEQY
TRBV7-2	TRBJ2-3	ASSLMLAVSTDTQY
TRBV2	TRBJ1-1	ASSQPGGRNTEAF
TRBV5-5	TRBJ1-5	ASSGDSQEGDYNQPQH
TRBV24-1	TRBJ2-7	ATSGQVGWGSYEQY
TRBV19	TRBJ1-4	ASSARDTKLF
TRBV7-2	TRBJ1-5	ASSLGSQGYQPQH
TRBV14	TRBJ1-3	ASSQAWGKNYGYTIY
TRBV20-1	TRBJ1-2	SAPGTLFYGYT
TRBV3-1	TRBJ1-1	ASSQRQGVTEAF
TRBV7-2	TRBJ2-5	ASTPKWAEQETQY
TRBV15	TRBJ1-3	ATSSSGNTIY
TRBV19	TRBJ2-7	AAHSIKKPHYEQY
TRBV24-1	TRBJ2-2	ATSDRTQGFNTGELF